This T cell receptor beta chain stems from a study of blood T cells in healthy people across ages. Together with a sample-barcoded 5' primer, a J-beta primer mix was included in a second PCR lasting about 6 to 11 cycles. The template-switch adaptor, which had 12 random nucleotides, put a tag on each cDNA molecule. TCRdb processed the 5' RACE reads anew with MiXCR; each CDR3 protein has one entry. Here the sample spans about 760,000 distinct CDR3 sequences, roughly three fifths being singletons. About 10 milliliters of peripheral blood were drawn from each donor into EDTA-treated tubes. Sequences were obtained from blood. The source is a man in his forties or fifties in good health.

The CDR3 region has the DNA TGTGCCACCAGCAGTCCCGACACCGGCACTGAAGCTTTCTTT. Its translation is CATSSPDTGTEAFF. The chain joins TRBV15 to TRBJ1-1; D is unclear. Germline lookup yields CDR1 LNHNV and CDR2 YYDKDF (reference sequence). This CDR3 has 14 amino acids. Trimming removed 3 bases at V and 4 bases at J, with 12 bases between.